A single sample gave rise to the 14 T cell receptor beta chains below, sequenced in a study of blood T cells in healthy people across ages. The use of a sample-barcoded 5' primer and a J-beta primer mix characterized a second PCR of about 6 to 11 cycles. MiXCR, run by TCRdb on the 5' RACE reads, gives a single entry per CDR3 protein. The data hold 650,000 to 800,000 distinct CDR3 sequences, with 44% observed a single time. Sequencing was carried out using blood. The receptors originated from a man between 60 and 75 years old in good health.

J is TRBJ1-1 and V is TRBV12-3 or TRBV12-4, with unresolved D. The V and J ends lost 10 bases and 6 bases respectively, with 18 bases between them. This CDR3 spans 13 amino acids. CDR3 sequence (DNA): TGTGCCACCTCCCCCGAGAGGCGGTCTGAAGCTTTCTTT. Protein: CATSPERRSEAFF.

The chain is built from TRBV5-6 and TRBJ2-6; tentative D call: TRBD1 (6 bases). The CDR3 is 17 amino acids. Trimming took 4 bases from V and 0 from J, leaving 14 bases between them. Germline V gene data show CDR1 as SGHDT and CDR2 as YYEEEE. The CDR3 DNA sequence: TGTGCCAGCAGCCCAGGGGTTCAGCCCTCTGGGGCCAACGTCCTGACTTTC. Encoded protein: CASSPGVQPSGANVLTF. Filled out from reference TRBV5-6 and TRBJ2-6, the complete variable domain reads DAGVTQSPTHLIKTRGQQVTLRCSPKSGHDTVSWYQQALGQGPQFIFQYYEEEERQRGNFPDRFSGHQFPNYSSELNVNALLLGDSALYLCASSPGVQPSGANVLTFGAGSRLTVL.

The chain recombines TRBV5-1 with TRBJ2-7; a possible D gene is TRBD2 (5 bases). The CDR3 is 13 amino acids. V lost 4 bases, J lost 3 bases, and 11 bases lay in between. Germline V CDR1 and CDR2: SGHRS, YFSETQ. The DNA for the CDR3 is TGCGCCAGCAGCCTAAAAAGCGGCTACGAGCAGTACTTC. Translation gives CASSLKSGYEQYF. The variable domain in full, completed from reference TRBV5-1 and TRBJ2-7, reads KAGVTQTPRYLIKTRGQQVTLSCSPISGHRSVSWYQQTPGQGLQFLFEYFSETQRNKGNFPGRFSGRQFSNSRSEMNVSTLELGDSALYLCASSLKSGYEQYFGPGTRLTVT.

This clonotype was detected only a few times. In DNA form, the CDR3 reads TGTGCCAGCTTTGACCCTCCTAACTATGGCTACACCTTC. Encoded protein: CASFDPPNYGYTF. The gene calls are TRBV25-1 and TRBJ1-2, with unresolved D. Germline V gene sequence: CDR1 MGHDK, CDR2 SYGVNS. The CDR3 runs to 13 residues. The V and J ends lost 8 bases and 0 bases respectively, with 10 bases between them.

At least ten counts were recorded for this clonotype. CDR3 bases: TGCAGCGTCGCGACAGGGGGCACGTCTGGCTACACCTTC. Protein sequence: CSVATGGTSGYTF. The chain recombines TRBV29-1 with TRBJ1-2, with 10 bases fitting TRBD1. The V segment lost 6 bases and the J segment 7 bases; nucleotides outside the gene matches: 8. The germline gives CDR1 SQVTM, CDR2 ANQGSEA. The CDR3 loop spans 13 amino acids.

The rearrangement uses TRBV20-1 and TRBJ2-5, with a weak D call TRBD1 (6 bases). V was clipped by 5 bases and J by 3 bases, with 10 bases between them. The CDR3 length is 12 residues. Germline V gene sequence: CDR1 DFQATT, CDR2 SNEGSKA (reference sequence). In nucleotides, the CDR3 is TGCAGTGCTGCGGACAGAAAAGAGACCCAGTACTTC. Protein product: CSAADRKETQYF.

In this sample, this clonotype turned up many times. V usage is TRBV27 and J usage is TRBJ1-2, with D possibly TRBD1 on 6 matching bases. Germline CDR1 reads MNHEY; CDR2 reads SMNVEV (reference sequence). The CDR3 sequence is 14 residues long. Trimming pared 3 bases from V and 7 bases from J, leaving 15 bases between. The CDR3: CASSFGGRRGGYTF. The CDR3 region has the DNA TGTGCCAGCAGTTTTGGGGGGCGACGGGGTGGCTACACCTTC.

This rearrangement joins TRBV7-2 to TRBJ2-7, with D tentatively TRBD2 (5 bases). The V end was cut by 3 bases, the J end by 0 bases, with 12 bases between. This CDR3 has 15 amino acids. Per germline, CDR1 SGHTA and CDR2 FQGNSA. The CDR3 DNA reads as TGTGCCAGCAGCTTGTCGGGGAGTTTCTCCTACGAGCAGTACTTC. Its translation is CASSLSGSFSYEQYF. The variable domain in full, with the rest retrieved from reference TRBV7-2 and TRBJ2-7, is GAGVSQSPSNKVTEKGKDVELRCDPISGHTALYWYRQSLGQGLEFLIYFQGNSAPDKSGLPSDRFSAERTGGSVSTLTIQRTQQEDSAVYLCASSLSGSFSYEQYFGPGTRLTVT.

The chain employs TRBV4-3 and TRBJ1-2; no reliable D call. V was cut by 3 bases and J by 2 bases, with 4 bases left in between. The germline V gene has CDR1 LGHNA and CDR2 YSLEER. There are 12 residues in the CDR3. This chain's CDR3 is CASSHQNYGYTF. CDR3 sequence (DNA): TGCGCCAGCAGCCATCAGAACTATGGCTACACCTTC.

This sequence joins TRBV7-2 and TRBJ2-1; 10 nucleotides line up with TRBD2. Germline trimming cut 5 bases from V and 13 bases from J; bases unmatched to any gene: 11. This CDR3 contains 14 residues. CDR1 is SGHTA, CDR2 FQGNSA, per germline. The CDR3 DNA is TGTGCCAGCAGCCTAGGACTAGCGGAAGAGACCCAGTTCTTC. Translating gives CASSLGLAEETQFF.

The sample holds a few counts of this clonotype. The chain employs TRBV7-2 and TRBJ1-2; maybe TRBD1 (5 bases). CDR1 and CDR2 from the germline V gene are SGHTA and FQGNSA. This CDR3 region has 14 residues. V was shortened by 5 bases and J by 0 bases, with 10 bases between the two germline ends. DNA of the CDR3: TGTGCCAGCAGCGAGGGGACGTCTAACTATGGCTACACCTTC. Its protein is CASSEGTSNYGYTF.

This clonotype was counted a few times. The CDR3 protein is CASSQEVPDRGEEQYF. The CDR3, as DNA: TGTGCCAGCAGCCAAGAGGTCCCTGACAGGGGAGAGGAGCAGTACTTC. V and J are TRBV3-1 and TRBJ2-7, with 8 positions matching TRBD1. CDR3 length equals 16 residues. Germline V gene lookup returns CDR1 LGHDT and CDR2 YNNKEL (reference sequence). V shed 0 bases and J 7 bases; nucleotides not matched to a gene: 11.

CDR3 amino acids: CASSPLAGVPSGGQYF. As DNA, the CDR3 is TGCGCCAGCAGCCCCTTAGCGGGGGTTCCCTCAGGCGGGCAGTATTTT. The chain links TRBV4-1 to TRBJ2-3; 9 positions match TRBD2. V shed 4 bases and J 11 bases; nucleotides not matched to a gene: 16. Germline-derived CDR1 and CDR2 are MGHRA and YSYEKL. The CDR3 is 16 residues long.

This chain joins TRBV6-1 and TRBJ1-2; D is uncertain. V lost 4 bases to trimming and J lost 11 bases, with 17 bases between them. Germline CDR1 is MNHNS and CDR2 is SASEGT. The CDR3 has 13 amino acids. The CDR3 coding sequence is TGTGCCAGCAGTGGAAACAGACTACAGCCGTACACCTTC. Amino acids: CASSGNRLQPYTF.